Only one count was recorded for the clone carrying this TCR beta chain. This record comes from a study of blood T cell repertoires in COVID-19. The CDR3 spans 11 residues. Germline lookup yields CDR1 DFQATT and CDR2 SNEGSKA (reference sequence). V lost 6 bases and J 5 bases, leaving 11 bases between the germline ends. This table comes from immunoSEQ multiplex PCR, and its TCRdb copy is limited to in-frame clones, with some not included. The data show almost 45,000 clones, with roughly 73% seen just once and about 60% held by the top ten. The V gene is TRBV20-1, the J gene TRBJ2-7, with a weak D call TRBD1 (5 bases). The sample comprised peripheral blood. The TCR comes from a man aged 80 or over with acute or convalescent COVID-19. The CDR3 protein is CSARADNEQYF. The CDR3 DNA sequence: TGCAGTGCCAGGGCGGATAACGAGCAGTACTTC.